Following are 2 T cell receptor beta chains from one sample sequenced in a study of T-cell memory formation after mild COVID-19. From the 5' RACE reads, TCRdb called clonotypes with MiXCR, one entry per CDR3 protein. Counted here are about 190,000 distinct CDR3 sequences, around 19% occurring once; the ten biggest clones make up approximately 2.4%. Sequencing was done on a sample of PBMCs or a T cell subset sorted from them (not recorded which). The source of these receptors is an adult woman who had mild COVID-19 (a few samples of this study predate the infection). Cell type and time point are not known.

The chain links TRBV7-9 to TRBJ1-1; D is unclear. This CDR3 region has 12 residues. The V gene lost 5 bases and the J gene lost 11 bases, with 15 bases spanning the gap. Germline values: CDR1 SEHNR, CDR2 FQNEAQ (reference sequence). The CDR3, as DNA: TGTGCCAGCAGCGCGGACCGCTCGAATGCTTTCTTT. This codes for CASSADRSNAFF.

The J gene is TRBJ2-3, the V gene TRBV2, with no clear D. The CDR3 covers 15 residues. The V end was cut by 5 bases, the J end by 0 bases, with 12 bases between. Germline CDR1 SNHLY, CDR2 FYNNEI. This CDR3 reads CASSSDVASTDTQYF. CDR3 DNA: TGTGCCAGCAGTTCCGACGTAGCTAGCACAGATACGCAGTATTTT. The entire variable domain, with the rest obtained from reference TRBV2 and TRBJ2-3, is as follows: EPEVTQTPSHQVTQMGQEVILRCVPISNHLYFYWYRQILGQKVEFLVSFYNNEISEKSEIFDDQFSVERPDGSNFTLKIRSTKLEDSAMYFCASSSDVASTDTQYFGPGTRLTVL.